This TCR beta chain was retrieved from a study of T cell responses to AZD1222 COVID-19 vaccine. Some clones are missing from TCRdb's copy, which holds only in-frame ones; the method was immunoSEQ multiplex PCR. The table has roughly 130,000 clones, approximately 90% seen once. The CDR3 has 15 residues. Germline CDR1 MGHRA, CDR2 YSYEKL. V was cut by 2 bases and J by 8 bases, with 16 bases left in between. The receptor's source is an adult in good health. V is TRBV4-1 and J is TRBJ1-5, with D tentatively TRBD1 (6 bases). The sequencing here drew on peripheral blood, taken on day 0 of AZD1222 vaccination. Written as DNA, the CDR3 is TGCGCCAGCAGCCAACTCATTGGACAGCCCGAGCCCCAGCATTTT. Its translation: CASSQLIGQPEPQHF.